This T cell receptor beta chain is from a study of STAT3 mutations in large granular lymphocyte leukemia. Study results and limitations: In several patients, dominant TCR clone burden exceeded STAT3 mutant burden. In about 30% of the 18 patients, new TCR clonotypes emerged after therapy. Every T-LGLL patient had at least one immunodominant TCRbeta clonotype. Treatment regimens differed across patients between samplings.

The assay was immunoSEQ multiplex PCR, and TCRdb's table has in-frame clones only and misses some. The sample yields approximately 1,500 clones, 55% to 75% seen once. As to this clone: The antigen is undetermined.

Germline loops: CDR1 KGHSH, CDR2 LQKENI. The CDR3 has 14 amino acids. Between the trimmed V and J ends, which lost 3 bases and 1 base, there was a span of 10 bases. The clonotype comes from an older woman with T-cell large granular lymphocyte leukemia. Some clones in this sample may be carry-over from other donors' samples. This chain joins TRBV18 and TRBJ2-7, with D possibly TRBD2 on 6 matching bases. The sample consisted of peripheral blood mononuclear cells. The CDR3 sequence is CASSPREFSYEQYF. CDR3 sequence (DNA): TGTGCCAGCTCACCCCGGGAGTTTTCCTACGAGCAGTACTTC. The whole variable domain, remainder taken from reference TRBV18 and TRBJ2-7, is NAGVMQNPRHLVRRRGQEARLRCSPMKGHSHVYWYRQLPEEGLKFMVYLQKENIIDESGMPKERFSAEFPKEGPSILRIQQVVRGDSAAYFCASSPREFSYEQYFGPGTRLTVT.